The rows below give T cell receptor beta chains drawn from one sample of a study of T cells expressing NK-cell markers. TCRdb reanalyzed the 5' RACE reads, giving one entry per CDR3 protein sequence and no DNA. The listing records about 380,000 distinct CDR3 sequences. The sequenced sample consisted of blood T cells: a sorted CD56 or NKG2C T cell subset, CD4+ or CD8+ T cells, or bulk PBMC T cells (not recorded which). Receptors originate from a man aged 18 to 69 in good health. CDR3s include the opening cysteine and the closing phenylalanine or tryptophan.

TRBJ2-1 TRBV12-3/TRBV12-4 CASSQAGPYNEQFF
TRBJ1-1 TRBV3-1 CASSQGEGVWDTEAFF
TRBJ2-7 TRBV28 CASSGPKKLYEQYF
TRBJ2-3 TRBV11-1 CASSFDLLAGSSTDTQYF
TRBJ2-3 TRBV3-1 CASSQVVSYTDTQYF
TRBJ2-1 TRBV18 CASSPRASGGANEQFF
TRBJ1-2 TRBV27 CASSFSVRGDYGYTF
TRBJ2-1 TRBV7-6 CASSPVGSYNEQFF
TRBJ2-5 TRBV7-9 CASSTRGTGQETQYF
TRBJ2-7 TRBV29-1 CSARFVVMGRVYEQYF
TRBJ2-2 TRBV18 CASSPPHGDTGELFF
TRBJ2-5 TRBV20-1 CSAPRASGGAGTQYF
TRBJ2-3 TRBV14 CASSPRGRRDTQYF
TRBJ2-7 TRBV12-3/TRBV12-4 CASSLIGAPYEQYF
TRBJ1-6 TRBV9 CASSLGVVNSPLHF
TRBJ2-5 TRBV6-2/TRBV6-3 CASRTSGPETQYF
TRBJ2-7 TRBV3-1 CASSQYRDSTYEQYF
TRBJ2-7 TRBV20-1 CSATPDRGLYEQYF
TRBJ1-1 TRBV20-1 CSARAQGAGNTEAFF
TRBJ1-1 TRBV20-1 CSARTALRGSHTEAFF
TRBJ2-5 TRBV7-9 CASSFRQGASETQYF
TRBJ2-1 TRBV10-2 CASSKAGHNEQFF
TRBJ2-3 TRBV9 CASSTQTVSDTQYF
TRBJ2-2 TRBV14 CASSLKKGQGNTGELFF
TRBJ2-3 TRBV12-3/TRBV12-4 CASSFPGPGVAQYF
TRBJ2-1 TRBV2 CAGNGILAGRLNEQFF
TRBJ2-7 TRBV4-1 CASSRRQTGEAYEQYF
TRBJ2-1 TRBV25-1 CARTGGHWDEQFF
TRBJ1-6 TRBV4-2 CASSQDPAGSNSPLHF
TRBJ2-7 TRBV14 CASSQLGSSSYEQYF
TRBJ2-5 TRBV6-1 CASSEMASGAETQYF
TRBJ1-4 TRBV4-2 CASSLKDRGVKLFF
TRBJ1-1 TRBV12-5 CASGLRTGVNTEAFF
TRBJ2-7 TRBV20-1 CSASPARLESYEQYF
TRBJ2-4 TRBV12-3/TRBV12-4 CASRGVANIQYF
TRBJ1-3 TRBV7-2 CASISSWGNTIYF
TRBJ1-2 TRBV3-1 CASSPHRGANYGYTF
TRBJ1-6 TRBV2 CASTARGRAPLHF
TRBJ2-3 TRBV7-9 CASSPAARLVTDTQYF
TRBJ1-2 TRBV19 CASSLVAGGLYGYTF
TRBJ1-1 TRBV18 CASSPPAGAEAFF
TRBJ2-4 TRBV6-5 CASARTQGGKNIQYF
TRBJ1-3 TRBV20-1 CSARDSRLSGNTIYF
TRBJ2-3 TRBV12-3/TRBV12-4 CASSRLTMGGAPDTQYF
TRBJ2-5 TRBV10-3 CAISEGAGATQYF
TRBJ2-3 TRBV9 CASSAGWGLRGTTDTQYF
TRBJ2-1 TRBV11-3 CASSLGAGGSFSEQFF